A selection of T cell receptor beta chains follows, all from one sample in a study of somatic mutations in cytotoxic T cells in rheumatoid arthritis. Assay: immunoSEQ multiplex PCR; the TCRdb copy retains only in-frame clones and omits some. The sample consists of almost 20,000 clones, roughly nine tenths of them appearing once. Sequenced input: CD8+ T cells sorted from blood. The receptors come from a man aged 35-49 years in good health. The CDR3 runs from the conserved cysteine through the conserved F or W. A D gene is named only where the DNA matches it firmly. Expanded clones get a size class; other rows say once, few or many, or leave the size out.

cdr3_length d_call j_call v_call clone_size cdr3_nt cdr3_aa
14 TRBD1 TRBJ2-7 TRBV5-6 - TGTGCCAGCAGCTTGCGGGGACAGCATTACGAGCAGTACTTC CASSLRGQHYEQYF
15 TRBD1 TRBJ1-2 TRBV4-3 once TGCGCCAGCAGCCAAGGAGCACAGGGGTTCCGTGGCTACACCTTC CASSQGAQGFRGYTF
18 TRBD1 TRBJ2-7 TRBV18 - TGTGCCAGCTCACCATATCCGACAGGGGCCCTTGACCCCTACGAGCAGTACTTC CASSPYPTGALDPYEQYF
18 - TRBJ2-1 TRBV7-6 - TGTGCCAGCAGCTTAGCGACCCCGCCCCCGCCCCCAGGGGATGAGCAGTTCTTC CASSLATPPPPPGDEQFF
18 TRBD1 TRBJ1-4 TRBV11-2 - TGTGCCAGCAGCTTAGGACCCAATCCGGGACAGGGGAATGAAAAACTGTTTTTT CASSLGPNPGQGNEKLFF
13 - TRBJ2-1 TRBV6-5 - TGTGCCAGCAGTTACGGGGAATACAATGAGCAGTTCTTC CASSYGEYNEQFF
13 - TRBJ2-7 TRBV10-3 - TGTGCCATCAGTGAGGGGGGCGGCTACGAGCAGTACTTC CAISEGGGYEQYF
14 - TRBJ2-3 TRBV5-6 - TGTGCCAGCAGTTCACAGGGGAGGGCAGATACGCAGTATTTT CASSSQGRADTQYF
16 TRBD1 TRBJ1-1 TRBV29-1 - TGCAGCGTTGTCCCGGCCGAGGACAGGTCGAACACTGAAGCTTTCTTT CSVVPAEDRSNTEAFF
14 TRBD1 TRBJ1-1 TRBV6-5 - TGTGCCAGCAGTTACTCCACAGGGGACACTGAAGCTTTCTTT CASSYSTGDTEAFF
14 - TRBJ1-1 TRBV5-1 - TGCGCCAGCAGCCGATCCGGGACACAGGAAGAAGCTTTCTTT CASSRSGTQEEAFF
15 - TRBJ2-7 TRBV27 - TGTGCCAGCAGTTTATCCAGGGGCCGCCCCCTTAAGCAGTACTTC CASSLSRGRPLKQYF
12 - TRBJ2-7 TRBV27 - TGTGCCAGCAGTTTACCCTACGGGGAGCAGTACTTC CASSLPYGEQYF
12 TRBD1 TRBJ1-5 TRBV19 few TGTGCCAGTACTCAGGGGGAGTTGGCCCAGCATTTT CASTQGELAQHF
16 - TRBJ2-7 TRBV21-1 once TGTGCCAGCAGCAAAGGGGTTCGCGACAGCTACTACGAGCAGTACTTC CASSKGVRDSYYEQYF
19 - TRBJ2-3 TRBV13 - TGTGCCAGCAGCAGCCCGAGGGCTAGCGGTAGGGGGGCCACAGATACGCAGTATTTT CASSSPRASGRGATDTQYF
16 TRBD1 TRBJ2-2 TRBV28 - TGTGCCAGCAGTTCCCCCGACAGGGGCAACACCGGGGAGCTGTTTTTT CASSSPDRGNTGELFF
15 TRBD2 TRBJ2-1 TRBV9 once TGTGCCAGCAGCGCGGGGACTAGCGGACACAATGAGCAGTTCTTC CASSAGTSGHNEQFF
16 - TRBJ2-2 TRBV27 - TGTGCCAGCAGTTTATCTTGGACAAAGAACACCGGGGAGCTGTTTTTT CASSLSWTKNTGELFF
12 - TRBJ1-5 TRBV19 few TGTGCCAGTAGGACAGCCAATCAGCCCCAGCATTTT CASRTANQPQHF
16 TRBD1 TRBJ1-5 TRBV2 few TGTGCCAGCAGTCGACAGGGTTACATTAGCAATCAGCCCCAGCATTTT CASSRQGYISNQPQHF
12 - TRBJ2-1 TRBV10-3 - TGTGCCATCAGTTCAGGGGCTGGTGAGCAGTTCTTC CAISSGAGEQFF
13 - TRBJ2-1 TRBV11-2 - TGTGCCAGCAGCTCCTCGGGGCATTTTGAGCAGTTCTTC CASSSSGHFEQFF
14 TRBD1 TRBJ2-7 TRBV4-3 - TGCGCCAGCAGCCCCGACAGGGGAGGCTACGAGCAGTACTTC CASSPDRGGYEQYF
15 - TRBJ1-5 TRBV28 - TGTGCCAGCAGTTTATGGTCAGATAGCAATCAGCCCCAGCATTTT CASSLWSDSNQPQHF
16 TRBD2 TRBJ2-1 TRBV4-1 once TGCGCCAGCAGCCAAGCCGGAGCGGGAGGCTTAAATGAGCAGTTCTTC CASSQAGAGGLNEQFF
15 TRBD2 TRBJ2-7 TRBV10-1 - TGCGCCAGCAGTGGATCCAGCGGGAGTTCCTACGAGCAGTACTTC CASSGSSGSSYEQYF
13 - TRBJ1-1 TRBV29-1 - TGCAGCGTTGACCAGGGGCTGAACACTGAAGCTTTCTTT CSVDQGLNTEAFF
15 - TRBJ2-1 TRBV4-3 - TGCGCCAGCAGCCGAGCACCTAACTCCTACAATGAGCAGTTCTTC CASSRAPNSYNEQFF
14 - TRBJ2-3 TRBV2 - TGTGCCAGCAGTGAAGCAGGTCGCACAGATACGCAGTATTTT CASSEAGRTDTQYF
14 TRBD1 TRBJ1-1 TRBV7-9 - TGTGCCAGCACCGGGACAGGTCCTAACACTGAAGCTTTCTTT CASTGTGPNTEAFF
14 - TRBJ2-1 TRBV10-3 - TGTGCCATCAGTGAGTCAACCAACCGCAATGAGCAGTTCTTC CAISESTNRNEQFF
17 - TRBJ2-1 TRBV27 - TGTGCCAGCAGTTTCGTTTGGGCTAGCAGAAGGGACAATGAGCAGTTCTTC CASSFVWASRRDNEQFF
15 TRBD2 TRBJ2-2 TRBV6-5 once TGTGCCACCTGTGGGGGGGGATTAAACACCGGGGAGCTGTTTTTT CATCGGGLNTGELFF
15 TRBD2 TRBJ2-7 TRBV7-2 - TGTGCCAGCAGCTCTCTAGCGGGAGACCCCTACGAGCAGTACTTC CASSSLAGDPYEQYF
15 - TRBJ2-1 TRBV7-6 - TGTGCCAGCAGCCCTGGCAGGGGGGGGTACAATGAGCAGTTCTTC CASSPGRGGYNEQFF
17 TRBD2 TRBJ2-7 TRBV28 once TGTGCCAGCAGTTTAGGACTAGCGGGAGCATTCTCCTACGAGCAGTACTTC CASSLGLAGAFSYEQYF
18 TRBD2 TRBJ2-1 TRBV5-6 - TGTGCCAGCAGCTTTTTTTTTGGTCCGGGAGGGGGTACTGGTAAGCAGTTCTTC CASSFFFGPGGGTGKQFF
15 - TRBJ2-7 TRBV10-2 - TGCGCCAGCAGAGACGGACTAGAGGGGGGAAACGAGCAGTACTTC CASRDGLEGGNEQYF
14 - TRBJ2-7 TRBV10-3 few TGTGCCATCAGTCAAGAAGGGAGTGGCTACGAGCAGTACTTC CAISQEGSGYEQYF
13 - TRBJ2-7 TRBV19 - TGTGCCAGTACACCGGGACATTCCTACGAGCAGTACTTC CASTPGHSYEQYF
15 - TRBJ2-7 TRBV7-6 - TGTGCCAGCAGCTTTGCAGGGGGGGGATCCTACGAGCAGTACTTC CASSFAGGGSYEQYF
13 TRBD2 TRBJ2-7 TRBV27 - TGTGCCAGCAGTTTACGTCGGGGGGGCGAGCAGTACTTC CASSLRRGGEQYF
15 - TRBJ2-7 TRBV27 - TGTGCCAGCAGTAACCCCGGGCAGGGGAGCTACGAGCAGTATTTC CASSNPGQGSYEQYF
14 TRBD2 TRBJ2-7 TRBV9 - TGTGCCAGCAGCGCACGGGAGGGCCAATACGAGCAGTACTTC CASSAREGQYEQYF
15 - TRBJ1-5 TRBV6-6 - TGTGCCAGCAGTTACAACGGGGTTAGCAATCAGCCCCAGCATTTT CASSYNGVSNQPQHF
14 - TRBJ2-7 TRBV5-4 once TGTGCCAGCAGCCAGGGGGGGGATATCTACGAGCAGTACTTC CASSQGGDIYEQYF
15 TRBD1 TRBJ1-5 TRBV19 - TGTGCCAGTAGTATTGGGACAGCCAGCAATCAGCCCCAGCATTTT CASSIGTASNQPQHF
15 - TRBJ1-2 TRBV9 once TGTGCCAGCAGCGTAGGGATAGCGGGGGGCTATGGCTACACCTTC CASSVGIAGGYGYTF
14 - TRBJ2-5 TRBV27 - TGTGCCAGCAGTACCAAGGACTCAACCGCGACCCAGTACTTC CASSTKDSTATQYF
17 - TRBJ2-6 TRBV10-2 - TGCGCCAGCAGTGAGGACCCCTCAAGCTCTGGGGCCAACGTCCTGACTTTC CASSEDPSSSGANVLTF
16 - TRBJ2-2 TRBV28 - TGTGCCAGCAGTTTACGTGCGGATTGGAACACCGGGGAGCTGTTTTTT CASSLRADWNTGELFF
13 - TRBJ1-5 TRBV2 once TGTGCCGGAGGGGCCAGGGACAATCAGCCCCAGCATTTT CAGGARDNQPQHF
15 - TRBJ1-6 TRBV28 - TGTGCCAGCAGTCCCGGGGACCGAAAGGTTTCACCCCTCCACTTT CASSPGDRKVSPLHF